One sample yielded the 6 T cell receptor beta chains listed below, sequenced in a study of CD8+ T cells in alopecia areata. Extraction and reverse transcription of RNA yielded cDNA as the sequencing template. TCRdb's copy holds only in-frame clones and misses some; the assay was immunoSEQ multiplex PCR. The sample records roughly 180,000 clones, roughly 60% being singletons. The sample here was CD4+ T cells sorted from blood, taken at week 0. The source of these receptors is a human donor with alopecia areata.

This clone was recorded only once. The chain employs TRBV4-3 and TRBJ1-2, with D unclear. The germline CDR1 and CDR2 sequences are LGHNA and YSLEER. This CDR3 is built from 13 residues. V lost 1 base and J lost 8, with 11 bases in between. CDR3: CASSQGAMAGYTF. Written as DNA, the CDR3 is TGCGCCAGCAGCCAAGGGGCCATGGCAGGCTACACCTTC.

With regard to this clone: Other DNA sequences of this sample code for an identical CDR3. The V call is TRBV14, the J call TRBJ1-1, with a weak D call TRBD1 (6 bases). Germline CDR1 SGHDN, CDR2 FVKESK. The V end was cut by 4 bases, the J end by 2 bases, with 11 bases between. The CDR3 is 14 amino acids. DNA of the CDR3: TGTGCCAGCAGCCGGTTACAGGGAAACACTGAAGCTTTCTTT. The encoded protein is CASSRLQGNTEAFF.

V is TRBV29-1 and J is TRBJ1-4, with 8 bases matching TRBD1. In germline, CDR1 is SQVTM, CDR2 ANQGSEA. The CDR3 contains 11 residues. After removal of 6 bases from V and 8 bases from J, the junction contained 2 bases not matched to a gene. The chain's CDR3 is CSVGQGEKLFF. The CDR3 DNA is TGCAGCGTAGGACAGGGAGAAAAACTGTTTTTT.

V is TRBV6-1 and J is TRBJ2-7; D is ambiguous. Trimming took off 0 bases at V and 3 bases at J, with 12 bases between the two ends. CDR1 is MNHNS and CDR2 is SASEGT in the germline V gene. The CDR3 has 15 residues. The CDR3 sequence: CASSEAFRGVYEQYF. The CDR3 DNA is TGTGCCAGCAGTGAAGCCTTCCGAGGAGTCTACGAGCAGTACTTC.

This chain joins TRBV10-3 and TRBJ2-7; D possibly corresponds to TRBD1 (5 bases). V lost 4 bases and J lost 1, with 17 bases in between. The CDR3 is 16 residues long. The germline V gene has CDR1 ENHRY and CDR2 SYGVKD. In DNA form, the CDR3 reads TGTGCCATCAGTGCCTACGACAGACGACATTCCTACGAGCAGTACTTC. Its translation: CAISAYDRRHSYEQYF.

This rearrangement joins TRBV9 to TRBJ1-6; TRBD1 matches 7 bases. This CDR3 spans 14 amino acids. V lost 4 bases and J lost 7; bases outside the gene matches: 5. Per germline, CDR1 SGDLS and CDR2 YYNGEE. CDR3 region: CASSHGTENSPLHF. CDR3 nucleotide sequence: TGTGCCAGCAGCCACGGGACAGAGAATTCACCCCTCCACTTT.